This T cell receptor (beta chain) was obtained from a study of shared clonotypes between healthy human individuals (dated by TCRdb to 2018 to 2020). Study-level background: The cohort included a few men and a couple of women between 18 and 49 years of age. Per donor, leukapheresis produced somewhere between about 0.8 and 9 billion PBMCs. For each donor, CD4 naive and CD4 memory were each given three plates, CD8 naive was given two plates, and CD8 memory was given one plate. The study deeply sequenced blood TCR repertoires of roughly five healthy adults to estimate repertoire size and the extent of clonotype sharing between individuals. Different laboratories and diverse techniques were used to prepare libraries and sequence TCR repertoires, to increase sequencing depth and limit assay-specific biases. The full study reports these points: Naive subsets generally had larger estimated clonotype richness than memory subsets did. Sharing across a few donors was observed for approximately 5% of naive CD4, 3% to 3.5% of naive CD8, 2.3% of memory CD4, and around 0.4% of memory CD8 clonotypes. Pairwise subsampling led to the expectation that sequencing depth would affect the degree of clonotype sharing among donors. Rarefaction of sorted-subset datasets indicated incomplete sequencing despite the large sequencing depth. Higher generation probabilities were observed for clonotypes shared by all four sorted-subset donors than for non-shared clonotypes. The genetic and exposure-history diversity represented was limited by the small number of donors. Sampling was restricted to blood, and TCR repertoires in tissues likely differ from the TCR repertoires found in blood.

The donors were healthy, HIV-negative adults who had no recently reported acute infections or vaccinations. Every donor was a Caucasian adult residing in Nashville, Tennessee, USA. CD4+ T cells were enriched by magnetic negative selection; naive cells were then positively selected on CD45RA, and the negative fraction formed the memory subset. After blood collection by leukapheresis, PBMCs were isolated using Ficoll-Histopaque density gradient centrifugation and then cryopreserved in the vapor phase of liquid nitrogen. Analytical flow cytometry was used to check the purity and quantity of each magnetically sorted T cell population. Genomic DNA was isolated from every sorted fraction and measured by UV absorbance on a Nanodrop 2000c. In the case of this clone: The clone's antigen remains unknown. Base qualities are not provided; no much larger clone lies one nucleotide away.

TCR CDR3 regions were amplified from genomic DNA by multiplex PCR using the deep immunoSEQ assay. Genomic DNA extracted from each cell subset was distributed evenly over all wells of several immunoSEQ 96-well plates, and each plate served as one replicate. For sorted subsets, roughly 200 ng of genomic DNA, equivalent to about 30,000 T cell genomes, went into each replicate PCR. Purified libraries were quantified with a Qubit 3.0 fluorometer, sized on a Bioanalyzer 2100, and re-quantified with the KAPA Library Quantification kit. Each immunoSEQ 96-well plate was sequenced on its own single-read 150-cycle Illumina NextSeq 550 flow cell. The published analysis was carried out like this. Because the immunoSEQ output held only junctional sequences and lacked quality scores, the filtering could not match the filtering applied to full-length reads. Sequences were annotated with PyIR, a Python wrapper for IgBLAST v1.9, using IMGT germline references to assign V/J genes and CDR3. Reads were removed for weak V/J assignments (E-value above 1e-6), missing CDR3, stop codons, out-of-frame junctions, or ambiguous translated residues. V3J clonotypes were defined by identical inferred V gene, J gene, and CDR3 amino acid sequence. Percentage overlap between repertoires was calculated by dividing the number of shared unique clonotypes by the size of the smaller repertoire. Three approaches were used to assess repertoire richness: RTK rarefaction, the Chao1 estimator, and Recon v2.1 estimates of unobserved clonotypes. OLGA was used to compute generation probabilities for all TCRbeta clonotypes that the gDNA method yielded from a handful of donors. The immuneACCESS repertoire file appears here via TCRdb, limited to in-frame rearrangements. These files lack a portion of the clones; in checked studies, under half of the deficit traces to unresolved V genes, and the cause of the others is not known. The V and J calls and clone size were taken over from that table, and D and trimming were inferred from the DNA. This sample holds 850,000 to 1,200,000 clones; more than 60% were observed only once. The top ten clonotypes cover nearly 1.5% of the sample.

Trimming at the junction amounts to 7 bases on V and 2 bases on J, and the germline ends lie 7 bases apart. From the cysteine up to the phenylalanine, the CDR3 has a length of 12 residues. Of all the DNA, just the CDR3 is kept, 36 bases in frame from base 1. According to the germline V gene, CDR1 reads MNHEY and CDR2 reads SVGAGI. The chain is encoded by TRBV6-5 joined to TRBJ2-3, with the D gene not confidently named. The sample consisted of memory CD4+ T cells sorted from blood. The cell subset or site label, read with the paper, signifies: CD45RA-negative fraction. This clonotype was obtained from a man aged 18 to 35 in good health. The nucleotide sequence reads TGTGCCAGCACCGACACCACAGATACGCAGTATTTT. Its protein is CASTDTTDTQYF.